This T cell receptor (beta chain) was recorded in a study of OX40 agonist ivuxolimab in advanced cancers. Sequencing was performed with immunoSEQ multiplex PCR; in TCRdb, only in-frame clones are kept and a portion is missing. The sample lists tens of thousands of clones, roughly 86% occurring once. The CDR3 runs to 15 residues. Germline-derived CDR1 and CDR2 are MGHRA and YSYEKL. V shed 1 base and J shed 0 bases, with 9 bases lying between them. Sequences were derived from CD4+ or CD8+ T cells sorted from blood, sampled in a trial of the OX40 agonist ivuxolimab. J is TRBJ1-1 and V is TRBV4-1; D is undetermined. This clonotype originated in an adult with an advanced solid tumor such as melanoma, head and neck, liver or kidney cancer. CDR3 in amino acids: CASSQVNGMNTEAFF. In DNA form, the CDR3 reads TGCGCCAGCAGCCAAGTTAACGGAATGAACACTGAAGCTTTCTTT.